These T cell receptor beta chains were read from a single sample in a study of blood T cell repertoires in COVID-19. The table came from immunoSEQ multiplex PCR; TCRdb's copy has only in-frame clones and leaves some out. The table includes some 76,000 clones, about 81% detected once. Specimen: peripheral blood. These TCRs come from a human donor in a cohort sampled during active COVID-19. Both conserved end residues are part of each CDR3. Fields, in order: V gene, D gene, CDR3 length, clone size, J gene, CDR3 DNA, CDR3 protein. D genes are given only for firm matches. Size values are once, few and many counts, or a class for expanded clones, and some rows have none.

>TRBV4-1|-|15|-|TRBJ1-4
TGCGCCAGCAGCCAACCGAGGGCGACTAATGAAAAACTGTTTTTT
CASSQPRATNEKLFF
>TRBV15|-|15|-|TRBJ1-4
TGTGCCACCAGCAGAGATCGGGGGGCATTTGAAAAACTGTTTTTT
CATSRDRGAFEKLFF
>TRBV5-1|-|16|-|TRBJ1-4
TGCGCCAGCAGCCCTGGGGCGATCCCAACTAATGAAAAACTGTTTTTT
CASSPGAIPTNEKLFF
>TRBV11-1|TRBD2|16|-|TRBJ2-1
TGTGCCAGCAGCCCGAAGACTCTAGCGGGGGCAAATGAGCAGTTCTTC
CASSPKTLAGANEQFF
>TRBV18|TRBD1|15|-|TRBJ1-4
TGTGCCAGCTCACCATGGGGGACAGGGGATGAAAAACTGTTTTTT
CASSPWGTGDEKLFF
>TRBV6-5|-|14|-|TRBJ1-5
TGTGCCAGCAGTTCCAGGGAAGGCAATCAGCCCCAGCATTTT
CASSSREGNQPQHF
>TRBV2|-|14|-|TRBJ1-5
TGTGCCAGCAGTGAAGGCCTGTCTAGTCAGCCCCAGCATTTT
CASSEGLSSQPQHF
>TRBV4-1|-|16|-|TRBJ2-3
TGCGCCAGCAGCCAGGGGCGCACTGCGAACACAGATACGCAGTATTTT
CASSQGRTANTDTQYF
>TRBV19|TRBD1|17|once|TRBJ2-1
TGTGCCAGTAGTATTGGACTGGGACAGCTTAGTTACAATGAGCAGTTCTTC
CASSIGLGQLSYNEQFF
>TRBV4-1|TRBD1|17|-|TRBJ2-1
TGCGCCAGCAGCCGTTTCTCCGGGACAGTCTCCTACAATGAGCAGTTCTTC
CASSRFSGTVSYNEQFF
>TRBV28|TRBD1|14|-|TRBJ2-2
TGTGCCAGCAGAACAGGGGGTGGGCCCGGGGAGCTGTTTTTT
CASRTGGGPGELFF
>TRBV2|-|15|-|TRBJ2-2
TGTGCCAGCAGTGTGGAGGGGGGGCCGGCCGGGGAGCTGTTTTTT
CASSVEGGPAGELFF
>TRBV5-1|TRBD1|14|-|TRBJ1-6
TGCGCCAGCAGCCGCGGACAGGGGAATTCACCCCTCCACTTT
CASSRGQGNSPLHF
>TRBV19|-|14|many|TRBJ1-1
TGTGCCAGTAGTAAAGGACGGGGGAACACTGAAGCTTTCTTT
CASSKGRGNTEAFF
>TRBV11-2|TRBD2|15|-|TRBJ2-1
TGTGCCAGCAGCCTTAGCGGGTCCTCCTACAATGAGCAGTTCTTC
CASSLSGSSYNEQFF
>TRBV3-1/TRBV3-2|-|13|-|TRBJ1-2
TGTGCCAGCAGCCATGGGGGGGCAGGGAGCTACACCTTC
CASSHGGAGSYTF
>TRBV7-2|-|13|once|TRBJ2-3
TGTGCCAGCAGCCGCCTCGTCCGGGATACGCAGTATTTT
CASSRLVRDTQYF
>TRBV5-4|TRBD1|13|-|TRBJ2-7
TGTGCCTTTCGGGACAGGGCATCCTACGAGCAGTACTTC
CAFRDRASYEQYF
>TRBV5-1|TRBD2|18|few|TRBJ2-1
TGCGCCAGCAGCTTGGAACTAGCGGGGCTCAGCTCCTACAATGAGCAGTTCTTC
CASSLELAGLSSYNEQFF
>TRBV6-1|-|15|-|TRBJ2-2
TGTGCCAGCAGTGAAGGGGCCACTTACACCGGGGAGCTGTTTTTT
CASSEGATYTGELFF